This T cell receptor (beta chain) was sequenced for a study of blood T cells in healthy people across ages. Points from the study as a whole: In these data, TCR beta diversity tracked strongly with naive T cell percentage. Those diversity estimates obtained from one million T cells were thought to be underestimates.

This clonotype has ten or more counts. Its target is not known. The CDR3 consists of 20 residues. The trim removed 2 bases at V and 2 bases at J, leaving 16 bases unmatched. Germline V gene lookup returns CDR1 SEHNR and CDR2 FQNEAQ (reference sequence). Combining a sample-barcoded 5' primer with a J-beta primer mix, a second PCR ran for roughly 6 to 11 cycles. TCRdb reanalysed the 5' RACE reads using MiXCR and keeps one entry per CDR3 protein. The data show hundreds of thousands of distinct CDR3 sequences, approximately 52% seen once. The TCR comes from a man aged 55 to 70 in good health. The chain links TRBV7-9 to TRBJ2-3, with TRBD2 matching over 10 bases. Sequencing input: blood. CDR3 DNA: TGTGCCAGCAGCTTAAGGGCGTTAGGGGCTAGCGGGGGCCACACAGATACGCAGTATTTT. Protein: CASSLRALGASGGHTDTQYF.